This T cell receptor (beta chain) emerged from a study of cytomegalovirus exposure and HLA in healthy donors. Study-wide findings and caveats: When a later analysis was performed, an Asian-associated ancestry cluster reportedly had fewer N-insertions than the roughly 700-donor mean.

Trimming removed 3 bases from V and 5 bases from J, with 14 bases in between. This CDR3 has 14 residues. Germline-derived CDR1 and CDR2 are KGHSH and LQKENI. For this clone: Antigen unknown.

PCR was performed using 60 Vbeta and 13 Jbeta primers. Assay: immunoSEQ multiplex PCR; the TCRdb copy retains only in-frame clones and omits some. The sample has about 130,000 clones, about 78% seen once. Sequencing was performed on PBMCs. The sequence derives from a human donor in good health. The gene calls are TRBV18 and TRBJ2-7, with TRBD1 as a possible D gene (6 bases). The CDR3 DNA is TGTGCCAGCTCACCGTCAGTACAGGGAAACGAGCAGTACTTC. It encodes CASSPSVQGNEQYF.